The 25 T cell receptor beta chains reported below all come from one sample, sequenced in a study of post-analysis software for immune sequencing data (dated by TCRdb to the mid-2010s). Summary of the overall study and its limitations: Significantly higher frequencies in patients than in controls were found for five or six TRBV segments, including TRBV5-6, TRBV5-1 and TRBV20-1.

Libraries were made using PCR. Sequencing relied on an Illumina HiSeq 2500. To reduce PCR and sequencing biases, unique molecular identifiers were built into the TCR beta cDNA libraries. Through fastp at Q25 and MiXCR, TCRdb rebuilt clones from the public reads, retaining in-frame beta chains. Each entry is one CDR3 protein sequence, shown with its most common DNA and genes. The table for this sample lists roughly 400,000 distinct CDR3 sequences; approximately 38% of them were counted only once. 7.6% of the sample belongs to the ten largest clones. These receptors' antigens are unknown. The sequenced sample was blood. These receptors all stem from a girl aged 2-10 years with multiple sclerosis.

The chain employs TRBV5-1 and TRBJ1-1; D perhaps matches TRBD1 (6 bases). V gave up 0 bases and J gave up 5 bases, with 17 bases separating them. The V gene's germline CDR1 is SGHRS and CDR2 YFSETQ. CDR3 size: 16 residues. CDR3 sequence reads: CASSLGAQGHRTEAFF. CDR3 coding DNA: TGCGCCAGCAGCTTGGGCGCACAGGGACATCGGACTGAAGCTTTCTTT.

The chain uses TRBV7-3 and TRBJ1-1; TRBD1 might be the D (6 bases). V lost 5 bases to trimming and J lost 0 bases, with 19 bases between them. Per the germline V gene, CDR1 is SGHTA and CDR2 is FQGTGA. This CDR3 region has 17 residues. The CDR3, as DNA: TGTGCCAGCAGCACTCACCCTGGGGGGGCACTGAACACTGAAGCTTTCTTT. Translated: CASSTHPGGALNTEAFF.

The chain couples TRBV6-6 to TRBJ2-7, with a weak D call TRBD1 (6 bases). The CDR3 is 13 residues long. Germline loops: CDR1 MNHNY, CDR2 SVGAGI (reference sequence). Trimming cost V 8 bases and J 0 bases, with 11 bases left between them. In DNA, the CDR3 is TGTGCCAGCGGGGACACAGCCTCCTACGAGCAGTACTTC. Its translation is CASGDTASYEQYF.

The chain couples TRBV2 to TRBJ2-7, with 7 bases aligning to TRBD1. CDR1 is SNHLY, CDR2 FYNNEI, per germline. V lost 4 bases, J lost 5 bases, and 14 bases stayed unmatched. This CDR3 has 16 amino acids. The DNA for the CDR3 is TGTGCCAGCAGTGTCCTTATTCCGGGACAGAGGGACGAGCAGTACTTC. It is translated as CASSVLIPGQRDEQYF.

The genes are TRBV10-3 and TRBJ2-7, with TRBD2 matching 9 bases. In germline, CDR1 is ENHRY, CDR2 SYGVKD. The length of the CDR3 is 13 residues. Losses at the gene ends were 6 bases for V and 2 bases for J; bases not matched to a gene: 2. This CDR3 reads CAIRPSGTYEQYF. The CDR3 DNA reads as TGTGCCATCAGGCCTAGCGGGACCTACGAGCAGTACTTC.

The rearrangement links TRBV9 to TRBJ1-2; 7 positions match TRBD1. The junction had 19 bases not matched to a gene; V was cut back by 6 bases and J by 8 bases. The germline V gene has CDR1 SGDLS and CDR2 YYNGEE. The CDR3 spans 16 residues. CDR3 coding DNA: TGTGCCAGCATAAAGGGGGCAGACCCAACCCGGTGGGGCTACACCTTC. Encoded protein: CASIKGADPTRWGYTF.

The chain combines TRBV6-5 with TRBJ1-1; D is possibly TRBD1 (5 bases). There are 17 residues in the CDR3. CDR1 is MNHEY and CDR2 is SVGAGI in the germline V gene. Trimming stripped 2 bases from V and 3 bases from J, with 19 bases between. CDR3 in DNA: TGTGCCAGCAGTTACATCCAAGGACGGGGACTTTACACTGAAGCTTTCTTT. Its protein product is CASSYIQGRGLYTEAFF.

The chain has TRBV15 and TRBJ2-1; D is ambiguous. The better agreement between TRBJ2-7 and the DNA end casts doubt on the J call. Germline V gene lookup returns CDR1 LNHNV and CDR2 YYDKDF (reference sequence). The CDR3 contains 17 residues. CDR3 amino acids: CATSSRNLASTYNEQYF. Here the CDR3 DNA reads TGTGCCACCAGCTCCCGGAACTTAGCTTCCACCTACAATGAGCAGTACTTC.

V and J are TRBV19 and TRBJ2-1, with D unclear. This CDR3 has 16 residues. With 4 bases removed from V and 2 bases from J, the gap between germline ends came to 15 bases. The V gene's germline CDR1 is LNHDA and CDR2 SQIVND (reference sequence). The CDR3 nucleotides are TGTGCCAGTAGTACCCCATTTATTGTACCCTACAATGAGCAGTTCTTC. Translated: CASSTPFIVPYNEQFF. Looking up the rest from reference TRBV19 and TRBJ2-1 gives the full variable domain: DGGITQSPKYLFRKEGQNVTLSCEQNLNHDAMYWYRQDPGQGLRLIYYSQIVNDFQKGDIAEGYSVSREKKESFPLTVTSAQKNPTAFYLCASSTPFIVPYNEQFFGPGTRLTVL.

The V and J genes are TRBV6-2 or TRBV6-3 and TRBJ2-7; maybe TRBD2 (7 bases). The germline gives CDR1 MNHEY, CDR2 SVGEGT. Trimming left V 6 bases short and J 7 bases short, with 22 bases between. This CDR3 is built from 15 residues. The CDR3 DNA reads TGTGCCAGCAGAGAGGGGGAGGGCGTAGGCTATGAGCAGTACTTC. Its translation is CASREGEGVGYEQYF.

The chain links TRBV7-2 to TRBJ2-3; TRBD2 aligns across 7 bases. The V gene end was trimmed by 1 base and the J gene end by 1 base; junction bases not matched to a gene: 5. CDR1 and CDR2 from the germline V gene are SGHTA and FQGNSA. The CDR3 has 16 amino acids. The chain's CDR3 is CASSLGKAGRTDTQYF. The CDR3 DNA follows: TGTGCCAGCAGCTTAGGGAAAGCGGGACGCACAGATACGCAGTATTTT.

In DNA, the CDR3 is TGTGCCAGCAGCATGGGAGGGGGCACAGATACGCAGTATTTT. This sequence encodes CASSMGGGTDTQYF. The V and J genes are TRBV7-3 and TRBJ2-3, with 7 bases matching TRBD2. This CDR3 comprises 14 residues. The V segment lost 5 bases and the J segment 1 base; nucleotides outside the gene matches: 3. Germline CDR1 and CDR2: SGHTA and FQGTGA.

The chain couples TRBV12-3 or TRBV12-4 to TRBJ2-7; the D gene could be TRBD1 or TRBD2 (5 bases each). The CDR3 spans 16 residues. V dropped 4 bases and J dropped 0 bases, with 16 bases sitting between them. The CDR3 loop reads CASSSRRDHSSYEQYF. CDR3 coding DNA: TGTGCCAGCAGTTCCCGTCGGGACCACAGCTCCTACGAGCAGTACTTC.

This chain's CDR3 is CASSYSIGGALSYEQYF. CDR3 in DNA: TGTGCCAGCAGTTACTCGATCGGAGGCGCACTTTCCTACGAGCAGTACTTC. The rearrangement links TRBV6-5 to TRBJ2-7; tentative D call: TRBD2 (5 bases). The germline gives CDR1 MNHEY, CDR2 SVGAGI. Trimming pared 0 bases from V and 1 base from J, leaving 16 bases between. The CDR3 spans 17 residues.

This clonotype was observed a handful of times. This chain links TRBV7-2 with TRBJ2-7; no firm D call. CDR1 and CDR2 from the germline V gene are SGHTA and FQGNSA. The ends were cut back, 4 bases at V and 5 bases at J, with 12 bases in the middle. The CDR3 is 13 residues long. CDR3 sequence (DNA): TGTGCCAGCAGCTACAGCGAAGGGAACGAGCAGTACTTC. This codes for CASSYSEGNEQYF. Together with reference TRBV7-2 and TRBJ2-7, the CDR3 gives the full variable domain: GAGVSQSPSNKVTEKGKDVELRCDPISGHTALYWYRQSLGQGLEFLIYFQGNSAPDKSGLPSDRFSAERTGGSVSTLTIQRTQQEDSAVYLCASSYSEGNEQYFGPGTRLTVT.

This clonotype was seen at least ten times. The rearrangement links TRBV10-3 to TRBJ2-7; TRBD1 is a possible D gene (5 bases). The CDR3 sequence is 15 residues long. Germline-derived CDR1 and CDR2 are ENHRY and SYGVKD. V was shortened by 3 bases and J by 2 bases, with 14 bases between the two germline ends. CDR3 amino acids: CAISEVDSAPYEQYF. The DNA for the CDR3 is TGTGCCATCAGTGAAGTCGACAGCGCACCCTACGAGCAGTACTTC.

The chain employs TRBV7-2 and TRBJ2-5; TRBD2 aligns across 7 bases. The CDR3 loop spans 15 amino acids. In germline, CDR1 is SGHTA, CDR2 FQGNSA. V shed 7 bases, J shed 2 bases, and the junction held 10 bases outside the gene matches. CDR3 protein: CASNPGTTGQETQYF. The CDR3 DNA sequence: TGTGCCAGCAACCCGGGGACTACGGGACAAGAGACCCAGTACTTC.

This clonotype occurred many times. The chain links TRBV11-2 to TRBJ2-7, with 7 bases fitting TRBD2. Germline CDR1 SGHAT, CDR2 FQNNGV. Trimming at V came to 3 bases and at J to 2 bases, leaving 4 bases not matched to a gene. This CDR3 is built from 14 residues. In DNA form, the CDR3 reads TGTGCCAGCAGCTTGGGACTACCTACCTACGAGCAGTACTTC. Protein: CASSLGLPTYEQYF.

The chain combines TRBV7-3 with TRBJ1-1, with D unclear. CDR3 length: 15 amino acids. The germline V and J ends were trimmed by 1 base and 2 bases, with 11 bases remaining between them. Looked up from germline, CDR1 is SGHTA and CDR2 is FQGTGA. CDR3 sequence: CASSLMSGVNTEAFF. The DNA for the CDR3 is TGTGCCAGCAGCTTAATGTCTGGGGTAAACACTGAAGCTTTCTTT.

In nucleotides, the CDR3 is TGCAGCGTTGAACTCCTCTGGCCCTCCCGTGGCGGCGGCTACACCTTC. This sequence encodes CSVELLWPSRGGGYTF. The rearrangement joins TRBV29-1 to TRBJ1-2; D unclear. The CDR3 consists of 16 residues. V was pared by 2 bases and J by 8 bases, with 24 bases between. The V gene's germline CDR1 is SQVTM and CDR2 ANQGSEA.

The chain combines TRBV2 with TRBJ2-7; TRBD1 is a possible D gene (5 bases). The CDR3 contains 15 residues. The germline V gene has CDR1 SNHLY and CDR2 FYNNEI. The V and J ends lost 7 bases and 0 bases respectively, with 16 bases between them. CDR3 in amino acids: CASIRREELSYEQYF. Written as DNA, the CDR3 is TGTGCCAGCATCCGCAGGGAAGAGCTCTCCTACGAGCAGTACTTC.

This clonotype was recorded many times. This sequence joins TRBV11-1 and TRBJ2-5; no clear D. Looked up from germline, CDR1 is SGHAT and CDR2 is FQDESV (reference sequence). The V and J ends lost 3 bases and 5 bases respectively, with 13 bases between them. The CDR3 has 14 amino acids. CDR3 region: CASSFGSDLETQYF. The CDR3 nucleotides read TGTGCCAGCAGCTTCGGATCAGATCTGGAGACCCAGTACTTC.

This clonotype showed up many times. The genes are TRBV12-3 or TRBV12-4 and TRBJ2-7; weak D call: TRBD2 (5 bases). Between the trimmed V and J ends, which lost 0 bases and 3 bases, there was a span of 15 bases. The CDR3 is 16 residues long. The CDR3 spells CASSLAGEGTVYEQYF. The CDR3 DNA reads TGTGCCAGCAGTTTAGCGGGAGAGGGAACCGTCTACGAGCAGTACTTC.

Written as DNA, the CDR3 is TGCGCCAGCAGCGCCATAGAACTGAACACTGAAGCTTTCTTT. This encodes CASSAIELNTEAFF. V and J are TRBV4-1 and TRBJ1-1, with D unclear. Trimming took off 5 bases at V and 0 bases at J, with 10 bases between the two ends. The CDR3 is made up of 14 amino acids. Germline V gives CDR1 MGHRA, CDR2 YSYEKL.

This CDR3 is CSALNRDRGLYEQYF. CDR3 nucleotide sequence: TGCAGTGCCCTGAACCGGGACAGGGGCCTATACGAGCAGTACTTC. The rearrangement joins TRBV20-1 to TRBJ2-4; 10 bases map to TRBD1. The J call may be incorrect, as the DNA end agrees better with TRBJ2-7. The length of the CDR3 is 15 residues. Germline loops: CDR1 DFQATT, CDR2 SNEGSKA (reference sequence).